Each of the 10 T cell receptor beta chains below was sequenced from the same sample in a study of T cells after yellow fever vaccination. Each CDR3 protein gets one entry after TCRdb re-called the 5' RACE reads with MiXCR. Among about 350,000 distinct CDR3 sequences listed, roughly 4% were seen once. The sequencing used PBMCs, collected 5 days after the yellow fever booster vaccination. These receptor sequences come from a man between 18 and 35 years old who received the YFV17D yellow fever vaccine.

V and J are TRBV7-2 and TRBJ2-1; D is unresolved. Germline CDR1 reads SGHTA; CDR2 reads FQGNSA. The V end lost 1 base, the J end lost 7 bases, and 14 bases lay between the germline ends. The CDR3 has 15 residues. In DNA form, the CDR3 reads TGTGCCAGCAGCTTAGTTGGACGAAGGCGGAATGAGCAGTTCTTC. Translation: CASSLVGRRRNEQFF.

The rearrangement links TRBV15 to TRBJ1-3; no reliable D call. Looked up from germline, CDR1 is LNHNV and CDR2 is YYDKDF (reference sequence). V gave up 9 bases and J gave up 0 bases, with 15 bases separating them. The CDR3 is 15 residues long. As DNA, the CDR3 is TGTGCCACTCGCGGACGGAGCAACTCTGGAAACACCATATATTTT. This sequence encodes CATRGRSNSGNTIYF.

The sample holds many counts of this clonotype. V is TRBV4-1 and J is TRBJ1-2; no firm D call. The length of the CDR3 is 12 residues. V was trimmed by 2 bases and J by 8 bases, leaving 9 bases between them. Germline CDR1 reads MGHRA; CDR2 reads YSYEKL. In DNA, the CDR3 is TGCGCCAGCAGCCAACTGGGCGGGGGCTACACCTTC. Its protein is CASSQLGGGYTF.

The rearrangement uses TRBV12-3 or TRBV12-4 and TRBJ2-2; D gene uncertain. The CDR3 loop spans 15 amino acids. V dropped 6 bases and J dropped 0 bases, with 11 bases sitting between them. CDR3 sequence reads: CASRGWLANTGELFF. Here the CDR3 DNA reads TGTGCCAGCAGGGGGTGGCTGGCGAACACCGGGGAGCTGTTTTTT.

V is TRBV29-1 and J is TRBJ1-1; D is unresolved. V was trimmed by 1 base and J by 1 base, leaving 13 bases between them. CDR3 length equals 15 residues. The germline V gene encodes CDR1 SQVTM and CDR2 ANQGSEA. CDR3 amino acids: CSVEGASRGNTEAFF. The CDR3 nucleotides read TGCAGCGTTGAAGGGGCTTCACGGGGGAACACTGAAGCTTTCTTT.

This clonotype was picked up a small number of times. The chain employs TRBV6-2 or TRBV6-3 and TRBJ2-1; 7 nucleotides line up with TRBD2. Germline lookup yields CDR1 MNHEY and CDR2 SVGEGT. J lost 5 bases, V lost 6 bases, and 10 bases had no gene match. This CDR3 spans 15 amino acids. The CDR3 coding sequence is TGTGCCAGCAGACTTCTAGCAAGCGGGGACAATGAGCAGTTCTTC. This encodes CASRLLASGDNEQFF.

The chain employs TRBV20-1 and TRBJ2-6; D is perhaps TRBD1 (6 bases). Per the germline V gene, CDR1 is DFQATT and CDR2 is SNEGSKA (reference sequence). The CDR3 covers 14 residues. V shed 4 bases and J shed 3 bases, with 10 bases lying between them. CDR3 nucleotides: TGCAGTGCTACCTGGACAGTTGGGGCCAACGTCCTGACTTTC. It specifies CSATWTVGANVLTF.

This clonotype was observed at least ten times. V and J are TRBV6-6 and TRBJ1-1, with D possibly being TRBD1 (5 bases). From germline, CDR1 is MNHNY and CDR2 SVGAGI (reference sequence). CDR3 size: 14 residues. V lost 1 base and J lost 5, with 11 bases in between. Here the CDR3 DNA reads TGTGCCAGCAGTTACTGGGTCAGGGCTACTGAAGCTTTCTTT. It specifies CASSYWVRATEAFF.

This clonotype was seen only a few times. V is TRBV18 and J is TRBJ2-1; no clear D. Trimming removed 0 bases at V and 6 bases at J, with 6 bases between. Per the germline V gene, CDR1 is KGHSH and CDR2 is LQKENI. CDR3 length equals 13 residues. CDR3 nucleotide sequence: TGTGCCAGCTCACCACCGCCCGGCAATGAGCAGTTCTTC. It encodes CASSPPPGNEQFF.

This clonotype has only a few counts. The CDR3 reads CSATGTADEQYV. The DNA of the CDR3 is TGCAGTGCTACCGGGACAGCGGACGAGCAGTACGTC. The V gene is TRBV20-1, the J gene TRBJ2-7; TRBD1 matches 7 bases. J lost 5 bases, V lost 4 bases, and 5 bases had no gene match. The V gene's germline CDR1 is DFQATT and CDR2 SNEGSKA (reference sequence). The CDR3 extends over 12 amino acids.